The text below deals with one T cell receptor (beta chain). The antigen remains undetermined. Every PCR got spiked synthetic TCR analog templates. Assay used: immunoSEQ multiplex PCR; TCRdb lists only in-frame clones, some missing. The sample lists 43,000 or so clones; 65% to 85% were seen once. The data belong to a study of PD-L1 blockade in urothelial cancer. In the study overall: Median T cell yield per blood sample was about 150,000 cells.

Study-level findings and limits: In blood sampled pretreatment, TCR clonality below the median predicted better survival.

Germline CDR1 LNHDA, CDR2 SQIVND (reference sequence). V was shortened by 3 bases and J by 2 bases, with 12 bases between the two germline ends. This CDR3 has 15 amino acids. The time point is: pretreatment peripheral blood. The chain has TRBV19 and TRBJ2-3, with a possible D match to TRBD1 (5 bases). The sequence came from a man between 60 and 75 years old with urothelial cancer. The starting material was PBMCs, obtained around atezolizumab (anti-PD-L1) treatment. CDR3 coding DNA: TGTGCCAGTAGTATCACCAGGGTACCCACAGATACGCAGTATTTT. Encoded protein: CASSITRVPTDTQYF.